The 23 T cell receptor beta chains reported below all come from one sample, sequenced in a study of CXCR3-negative and CXCR3-positive naive CD8 T cells. Study-wide results and limits: For CXCR3-positive naive cells, TRB CDR3s were more hydrophobic than those of CXCR3-negative naive cells.

Preparation of TRB cDNA libraries relied on 5' RACE carrying UMI labels. Using the 5' RACE reads, TCRdb records one entry per CDR3 protein without DNA. The sample data list under 90,000 distinct CDR3 sequences. These receptors' targets are unknown. The specimen was naive CXCR3+ CD8+ T cells from blood. This sample's subset: CD45RO-CCR7+CD27+CD95- naive CD8+ T cells expressing CXCR3 (TNR3+). These receptors were taken from a human donor in good health. Some clones in this sample may be carry-over from other donors' samples.

The chain has TRBV7-9 and TRBJ2-1; TCRdb names TRBD2, which stays unverified in the absence of DNA. Germline V gene lookup returns CDR1 SEHNR and CDR2 FQNEAQ (reference sequence). This CDR3 contains 18 residues. CDR3 protein: CASSLAFPSGGIDNEQFF. Together with reference TRBV7-9 and TRBJ2-1, the CDR3 gives the full variable domain: DTGVSQNPRHKITKRGQNVTFRCDPISEHNRLYWYRQTLGQGPEFLTYFQNEAQLEKSRLLSDRFSAERPKGSFSTLEIQRTEQGDSAMYLCASSLAFPSGGIDNEQFFGPGTRLTVL.

The rearrangement uses TRBV5-4 and TRBJ2-2; TCRdb returns TRBD1, unconfirmable since there is no DNA. The CDR3 has 14 amino acids. From germline, CDR1 is SGHNT and CDR2 YYREEE (reference sequence). Here the CDR3 reads CASSFRGRTGELFF. Full variable domain (outside the CDR3, taken from reference TRBV5-4 and TRBJ2-2): ETGVTQSPTHLIKTRGQQVTLRCSSQSGHNTVSWYQQALGQGPQFIFQYYREEENGRGNFPPRFSGLQFPNYSSELNVNALELDDSALYLCASSFRGRTGELFFGEGSRLTVL.

This chain links TRBV7-9 with TRBJ2-7; TCRdb names TRBD1, which stays unverified in the absence of DNA. The length of the CDR3 is 14 residues. Germline-derived CDR1 and CDR2 are SEHNR and FQNEAQ (reference sequence). The CDR3 here is CASSFNLPGVEQYF.

The genes are TRBV7-9 and TRBJ2-7; TCRdb returns TRBD1, unconfirmable since there is no DNA. CDR3 length equals 16 residues. Germline loops: CDR1 SEHNR, CDR2 FQNEAQ (reference sequence). The CDR3 protein is CASSLPGVDVYGEQYF.

This rearrangement joins TRBV23-1 to TRBJ2-1; TCRdb selects TRBD2, and the lack of DNA leaves this call unchecked. TRBV23-1 is marked as an open reading frame, function uncertain. This CDR3 has 15 residues. This CDR3 reads CASSRRGRSYNEQFF.

The chain couples TRBV6-5 to TRBJ2-1; TCRdb lists TRBD2, though no DNA is available to test this call. The CDR3 consists of 15 residues. Germline CDR1 is MNHEY and CDR2 is SVGAGI. The CDR3 sequence is CASSYLAGGWNEQFF.

The chain is built from TRBV5-5 and TRBJ2-2. This CDR3 spans 16 amino acids. CDR1 SGHKS and CDR2 YYEKEE come from the germline V gene (reference sequence). The CDR3: CASSLVSSGNTGELFF. Supplemented by reference TRBV5-5 and TRBJ2-2, the full variable domain reads DAGVTQSPTHLIKTRGQQVTLRCSPISGHKSVSWYQQVLGQGPQFIFQYYEKEERGRGNFPDRFSARQFPNYSSELNVNALLLGDSALYLCASSLVSSGNTGELFFGEGSRLTVL.

The chain uses TRBV7-2 and TRBJ2-7; with no DNA, the TCRdb D assignment of TRBD2 cannot be verified. In germline, CDR1 is SGHTA, CDR2 FQGNSA. The CDR3 length is 16 residues. CDR3: CASSPHSGRPSYEQYF.

The chain combines TRBV6-5 with TRBJ2-7; no DNA is available, so the TRBD2 call from TCRdb remains unchecked. This CDR3 has 16 residues. Germline lookup yields CDR1 MNHEY and CDR2 SVGAGI. The CDR3 spells CASSPSWAHRTYEQYF.

This rearrangement joins TRBV12-5 to TRBJ2-1; TCRdb's assignment of TRBD1 cannot be checked, as there is no DNA. Germline lookup yields CDR1 LGHNT and CDR2 FRNRAP. This CDR3 has 14 amino acids. The CDR3 loop is CASGLETGYNEQFF.

The rearrangement uses TRBV7-9 and TRBJ2-2; the TRBD2 assignment by TCRdb is unverifiable without DNA. From germline, CDR1 is SEHNR and CDR2 FQNEAQ (reference sequence). The CDR3 runs to 17 residues. The CDR3 protein is CASSSYSFGPSGWELFF. Drawing the rest from reference TRBV7-9 and TRBJ2-2, the complete variable domain is DTGVSQNPRHKITKRGQNVTFRCDPISEHNRLYWYRQTLGQGPEFLTYFQNEAQLEKSRLLSDRFSAERPKGSFSTLEIQRTEQGDSAMYLCASSSYSFGPSGWELFFGEGSRLTVL.

The chain has TRBV7-9 and TRBJ2-5. This CDR3 has 13 residues. CDR1 is SEHNR, CDR2 FQNEAQ, per germline (reference sequence). The CDR3 region is CASSKAGVETQYF.

The rearrangement uses TRBV11-2 and TRBJ2-5; TCRdb returns TRBD2, unconfirmable since there is no DNA. This CDR3 contains 14 residues. Germline V gives CDR1 SGHAT, CDR2 FQNNGV. The CDR3: CASTQGLKRETQYF.

The V gene is TRBV5-6, the J gene TRBJ1-1; TCRdb outputs TRBD1, but without DNA this stays unchecked. This CDR3 region has 15 residues. The V gene's germline CDR1 is SGHDT and CDR2 YYEEEE. This CDR3 is CASSFSGTGLKEAFF.

The chain employs TRBV5-8 and TRBJ2-7; TCRdb calls TRBD2, which cannot be checked without DNA. The CDR3 is 16 amino acids. The germline V gene encodes CDR1 SGHTS and CDR2 YDEGEE. CDR3 sequence reads: CASSPQLAGGPVEQYF. Using reference TRBV5-8 and TRBJ2-7 for the parts outside the CDR3, the full variable domain is EAGVTQSPTHLIKTRGQQATLRCSPISGHTSVYWYQQALGLGLQFLLWYDEGEERNRGNFPPRFSGRQFPNYSSELNVNALELEDSALYLCASSPQLAGGPVEQYFGPGTRLTVT.

The CDR3 is CSVAQSTDTQYF. The chain carries TRBV29-1 and TRBJ2-3. The V gene's germline CDR1 is SQVTM and CDR2 ANQGSEA. This CDR3 comprises 12 residues.

The V gene is TRBV7-9, the J gene TRBJ2-2; no DNA is available, so the TRBD1 call from TCRdb remains unchecked. This CDR3 region has 15 residues. The V gene's germline CDR1 is SEHNR and CDR2 FQNEAQ (reference sequence). This CDR3 is CASSGDRGVSGELFF.

The genes are TRBV20-1 and TRBJ2-5; without DNA, the TCRdb call of TRBD2 cannot be checked. The CDR3 is 16 residues long. CDR1 DFQATT and CDR2 SNEGSKA come from the germline V gene (reference sequence). Here the CDR3 reads CSAYPLTGTSGETQYF.

The chain recombines TRBV4-3 with TRBJ1-4; lacking DNA, the TRBD1 call made by TCRdb goes unchecked. CDR1 LGHNA and CDR2 YSLEER come from the germline V gene. This CDR3 has 15 residues. The CDR3 reads CASSQEGGWNEKLFF.

The chain combines TRBV4-2 with TRBJ2-7; with no DNA, the TCRdb D assignment of TRBD1 cannot be verified. This CDR3 has 14 amino acids. Germline V gene sequence: CDR1 LGHNA, CDR2 YNFKEQ. The CDR3 protein is CASSHRSGTYEQYF.

The genes are TRBV11-1 and TRBJ2-1; TCRdb proposes TRBD2, but this gene call is untestable without DNA. Germline V gene lookup returns CDR1 SGHAT and CDR2 FQDESV (reference sequence). The CDR3 covers 15 residues. This CDR3 reads CASSAPVEDYNEQFF.

The chain carries TRBV19 and TRBJ1-5; no DNA is available, so the TRBD1 call from TCRdb remains unchecked. Germline assignment: CDR1 LNHDA and CDR2 SQIVND (reference sequence). The CDR3 is made up of 14 amino acids. CDR3 region: CASSIRQGGQPQHF. Looking up the rest from reference TRBV19 and TRBJ1-5 gives the full variable domain: DGGITQSPKYLFRKEGQNVTLSCEQNLNHDAMYWYRQDPGQGLRLIYYSQIVNDFQKGDIAEGYSVSREKKESFPLTVTSAQKNPTAFYLCASSIRQGGQPQHFGDGTRLSIL.

The rearrangement links TRBV12-3 or TRBV12-4 to TRBJ2-2. CDR3 length equals 14 residues. This CDR3 is CASSFWQNTGELFF.